This is a list of T cell receptor beta chains from one sample in a study of cytomegalovirus exposure and HLA in healthy donors. Clones were sequenced by immunoSEQ multiplex PCR, and TCRdb holds only the in-frame ones, with some missing. The sample includes some 130,000 clones, more than 75% of them seen just once. Sequenced sample: PBMCs. Every receptor here comes from a man aged 25 to 40 in good health and CMV-seronegative. Both conserved end residues are part of each CDR3. The D gene is left open where the match is weak. Clone sizes are given selectively: once, few, many, or a class where the clone is expanded.

J gene | V gene | clone size | D gene | CDR3 protein | CDR3 DNA
TRBJ2-1 | TRBV7-9 | - | - | CSSTVYVGAGDEQFF | TGTTCCAGCACCGTTTATGTGGGGGCAGGGGATGAGCAGTTCTTC
TRBJ1-1 | TRBV29-1 | few | TRBD1 | CSAVTGGTEAFF | TGCAGCGCCGTAACAGGGGGCACTGAAGCTTTCTTT
TRBJ2-5 | TRBV7-9 | - | - | CSSSFGSETQYF | TGTTCCAGCAGCTTCGGGTCGGAGACCCAGTACTTC
TRBJ1-4 | TRBV29-1 | once | - | CSVEGGSGKEKLFF | TGCAGCGTTGAAGGGGGCAGTGGGAAGGAAAAACTGTTTTTT
TRBJ2-7 | TRBV7-2 | - | TRBD2 | CASSLPRLAGLDEQYF | TGTGCCAGCAGCTTACCCAGACTAGCGGGATTAGACGAGCAGTACTTC
TRBJ2-1 | TRBV6-5 | few | - | CASSWGGAGSYNEQFF | TGTGCCAGCAGTTGGGGAGGAGCGGGCTCCTACAATGAGCAGTTCTTC
TRBJ2-3 | TRBV29-1 | - | - | CSALVGDTQYF | TGCAGCGCACTAGTCGGGGATACGCAGTATTTT
TRBJ1-1 | TRBV19 | - | - | CASSIWAGETTEAFF | TGTGCCAGTAGTATATGGGCAGGGGAGACGACTGAAGCTTTCTTT
TRBJ1-5 | TRBV5-6 | few | - | CASSLSPGQPQHF | TGTGCCAGCAGCCTCTCGCCGGGACAGCCCCAGCATTTT
TRBJ1-1 | TRBV29-1 | - | TRBD1 | CSASRDRGITEAFF | TGCAGCGCGAGCCGGGACAGGGGTATCACTGAAGCTTTCTTT
TRBJ2-7 | TRBV5-1 | - | - | CASSLNAEDIYEQYF | TGCGCCAGCAGCTTGAATGCTGAGGACATCTACGAGCAGTACTTC
TRBJ2-3 | TRBV27 | - | TRBD2 | CASSFLGLAGAADTQYF | TGTGCCAGCAGTTTCCTCGGACTAGCGGGAGCTGCAGATACGCAGTATTTT
TRBJ1-1 | TRBV6-6 | - | - | CASSYEGRGTEAFF | TGTGCCAGCAGTTACGAAGGGAGAGGGACTGAAGCTTTCTTT
TRBJ2-7 | TRBV2 | - | - | CARLRGSRDEQYF | TGTGCCAGATTGAGGGGGAGTCGGGACGAGCAGTACTTC
TRBJ2-7 | TRBV7-8 | once | TRBD2 | CASSRGTSQVGEQYF | TGTGCCAGCAGCCGGGGGACTAGTCAAGTTGGCGAGCAGTACTTC
TRBJ1-5 | TRBV7-2 | - | - | CASSSDRNRNQPQHF | TGTGCCAGCAGCTCTGACAGGAATCGCAATCAGCCCCAGCATTTT
TRBJ1-2 | TRBV7-2 | few | - | CASSLGRGRGYGYTF | TGTGCCAGCAGCTTAGGGAGGGGCCGGGGCTATGGCTACACCTTC
TRBJ2-5 | TRBV5-1 | - | TRBD2 | CASSTRLAGSQETQYF | TGCGCCAGCAGCACCAGACTAGCGGGAAGCCAAGAGACCCAGTACTTC
TRBJ2-5 | TRBV5-6 | - | - | CASSPLPAYQETQYF | TGTGCCAGCAGCCCGCTCCCAGCGTACCAAGAGACCCAGTACTTC
TRBJ2-1 | TRBV28 | - | TRBD1 | CASSSGQESSYNEQFF | TGTGCCAGCAGTTCCGGACAGGAGTCCTCCTACAATGAGCAGTTCTTC
TRBJ1-1 | TRBV19 | - | - | CASSPQGLGAFF | TGTGCCAGTAGCCCTCAGGGGCTTGGAGCTTTCTTT
TRBJ1-2 | TRBV15 | - | TRBD1 | CATSQTGGVDYGYTF | TGTGCCACCTCACAAACAGGGGGCGTGGACTATGGCTACACCTTC
TRBJ2-1 | TRBV12-5 | - | - | CASGGGGLSYNEQFF | TGTGCTAGTGGGGGAGGAGGGCTCTCCTACAATGAGCAGTTCTTC
TRBJ1-4 | TRBV6-6 | few | - | CASSAGWREKLFF | TGTGCCAGCAGCGCGGGATGGAGGGAAAAACTGTTTTTT
TRBJ2-7 | TRBV6-1 | - | TRBD2 | CASRVTSGQSYEQYF | TGTGCCAGCAGGGTAACTAGCGGCCAGAGTTACGAGCAGTACTTC
TRBJ2-7 | TRBV7-2 | few | TRBD2 | CASSLTSGSVYEQYF | TGTGCCAGCAGCTTGACTAGCGGGAGTGTGTACGAGCAGTACTTC
TRBJ2-3 | TRBV11-2 | - | - | CASSLDRSSTDTQYF | TGTGCCAGCAGCCTCGACAGATCTAGCACAGATACGCAGTATTTT
TRBJ2-7 | TRBV7-2 | - | TRBD2 | CASSPITSGTEQYF | TGTGCCAGCAGCCCTATCACTAGCGGGACGGAGCAGTACTTC
TRBJ2-2 | TRBV21-1 | - | - | CASRVARGGLKFNTGELFF | TGTGCCAGCAGAGTGGCGAGGGGAGGCCTTAAATTTAACACCGGGGAGCTGTTTTTT
TRBJ1-5 | TRBV27 | - | - | CASSWQGNQPQHF | TGTGCCAGCAGTTGGCAGGGTAATCAGCCCCAGCATTTT
TRBJ1-1 | TRBV29-1 | - | - | CSVSGIGGTEAFF | TGCAGCGTCTCCGGGATCGGGGGGACTGAAGCTTTCTTT
TRBJ2-7 | TRBV5-1 | - | TRBD1 | CASSWTGHEQYF | TGCGCCAGCAGTTGGACAGGGCACGAGCAGTACTTC
TRBJ1-2 | TRBV5-1 | - | TRBD1 | CASSLEPGQGWGYTF | TGCGCCAGCAGCTTGGAACCGGGACAGGGATGGGGCTACACCTTC
TRBJ2-1 | TRBV10-3 | - | TRBD2 | CAISGGLAPNNEQFF | TGTGCCATCAGTGGGGGACTAGCGCCCAACAATGAGCAGTTCTTC
TRBJ1-2 | TRBV7-2 | - | TRBD1 | CASSVSDRGGYGYTF | TGTGCCAGCAGCGTTAGCGACAGGGGTGGCTATGGCTACACCTTC
TRBJ1-1 | TRBV30 | once | - | CAQIGGRTEAFF | TGTGCCCAAATAGGGGGACGGACTGAAGCTTTCTTT
TRBJ1-6 | TRBV6-5 | once | TRBD1 | CASSGTGGSPLRF | TGTGCCAGCAGTGGGACAGGGGGTTCACCCCTCCGCTTT
TRBJ2-3 | TRBV27 | once | TRBD2 | CASSPGGDTQYF | TGTGCCAGCAGCCCCGGGGGGGATACGCAGTATTTT
TRBJ2-1 | TRBV10-1 | - | TRBD2 | CASSRAPGRLVNEQFF | TGCGCCAGCAGTCGAGCGCCCGGGAGGCTTGTCAATGAGCAGTTCTTC
TRBJ2-7 | TRBV7-9 | - | TRBD2 | CASSLLAGGYSYEQYF | TGTGCCAGCAGCTTGTTAGCGGGAGGTTACTCCTACGAGCAGTACTTC
TRBJ2-1 | TRBV23-1 | - | TRBD1 | CASSQSGQAYNEQFF | TGCGCCAGCAGTCAATCGGGACAGGCCTACAATGAGCAGTTCTTC
TRBJ1-2 | TRBV6-5 | - | - | CASSSLTGKDNEGYTF | TGTGCCAGCAGTTCCCTAACAGGGAAGGATAATGAAGGCTACACCTTC
TRBJ2-3 | TRBV19 | - | - | CASRLASSTDTQYF | TGTGCCAGTAGGTTAGCGAGTAGCACAGATACGCAGTATTTT
TRBJ2-1 | TRBV5-1 | - | - | CASSYTGGSYNEQFF | TGCGCCAGCAGCTATACCGGAGGGTCCTACAATGAGCAGTTCTTC
TRBJ2-4 | TRBV19 | - | - | CASSIRQGGIQYF | TGTGCCAGTAGCATAAGGCAGGGTGGCATTCAGTACTTC
TRBJ2-7 | TRBV5-1 | - | - | CASSLARDSIGEQYF | TGCGCCAGCAGCTTGGCCCGGGACTCCATAGGCGAGCAGTACTTC
TRBJ2-2 | TRBV7-2 | - | TRBD2 | CASSLATSPRELFF | TGTGCCAGCAGCTTAGCGACTAGCCCCCGGGAGCTGTTTTTT
TRBJ2-1 | TRBV7-9 | - | - | CSSSLTTLVSYNEQFF | TGTTCCAGCAGCTTAACTACACTAGTCTCCTACAATGAGCAGTTCTTC
TRBJ1-6 | TRBV28 | - | TRBD1 | CASSPGQPRSPLHF | TGTGCCAGCAGCCCGGGACAGCCACGGTCACCCCTCCACTTT
TRBJ1-2 | TRBV2 | - | - | CASTVGSNYGYTF | TGTGCCAGCACTGTGGGGAGTAACTATGGCTACACCTTC
TRBJ1-1 | TRBV5-1 | few | TRBD1 | CASKNQGGNTEAFF | TGCGCCAGCAAAAATCAGGGGGGGAACACTGAAGCTTTCTTT
TRBJ2-3 | TRBV15 | few | TRBD2 | CATSRDGLAGNTQYF | TGTGCCACCAGCAGAGATGGGCTAGCGGGGAATACGCAGTATTTT
TRBJ2-7 | TRBV28 | - | - | CASSSVGGLRGEQYF | TGTGCCAGCAGTTCGGTGGGAGGATTAAGAGGCGAGCAGTACTTC